These 28 T cell receptor beta chains came from one sample sequenced in a study of lymphopenia after photon versus proton radiotherapy. Sequencing was performed with immunoSEQ multiplex PCR; in TCRdb, only in-frame clones are kept and a portion is missing. This table holds fewer than 20,000 clones, roughly 90% found once. The starting material was peripheral blood, obtained from a patient treated with photon-based radiotherapy. Source of these receptors: a woman aged 40 to 50 with cholangiocarcinoma.

The sample holds one count of this clone. The CDR3 reads CASSLEHNEQFF. In DNA, the CDR3 is TGTGCCAGCAGCTTGGAGCACAATGAGCAGTTCTTC. The chain carries TRBV5-4 and TRBJ2-1; unclear D gene. Germline V lookup: CDR1 SGHNT, CDR2 YYREEE (reference sequence). The CDR3 extends over 12 amino acids. Trimming left V 0 bases short and J 5 bases short, with 3 bases between.

The chain has TRBV29-1 and TRBJ1-1; D remains unclear. Trimming shortened V by 7 bases and J by 0 bases, and 9 bases separated the two germline ends. The V gene's germline CDR1 is SQVTM and CDR2 ANQGSEA. The CDR3 extends over 12 amino acids. The CDR3 DNA follows: TGCAGCGGAAACGGAATGAACACTGAAGCTTTCTTT. This encodes CSGNGMNTEAFF.

V and J are TRBV2 and TRBJ1-2; 7 nucleotides match TRBD1. Per germline, CDR1 SNHLY and CDR2 FYNNEI. The CDR3 extends over 14 amino acids. V lost 0 bases and J lost 7; bases outside the gene matches: 5. CDR3 DNA: TGTGCCAGCAGTGAAGCGGGGCCAGGGGGTGGCTACACCTTC. Encoded protein: CASSEAGPGGGYTF. Together with reference TRBV2 and TRBJ1-2, the CDR3 gives the full variable domain: EPEVTQTPSHQVTQMGQEVILRCVPISNHLYFYWYRQILGQKVEFLVSFYNNEISEKSEIFDDQFSVERPDGSNFTLKIRSTKLEDSAMYFCASSEAGPGGGYTFGSGTRLTVV.

This clone has only one observation. V gene TRBV30 combines with J gene TRBJ2-4; D possibly matches TRBD1 or TRBD2 (7 bases each). CDR1 GTSNPN and CDR2 SVGIG come from the germline V gene (reference sequence). V was cut by 7 bases and J by 8 bases, with 27 bases left in between. This CDR3 region has 16 residues. CDR3 loop: CASSTAGATGRDIQYF. For the CDR3, the DNA is TGTGCCTCCTCCACGGCGGGAGCGACAGGGAGGGACATTCAGTACTTC.

The genes are TRBV19 and TRBJ1-1; unclear D gene. This CDR3 region has 14 residues. The germline CDR1 and CDR2 sequences are LNHDA and SQIVND (reference sequence). V lost 8 bases to trimming and J lost 7 bases, with 20 bases between them. The CDR3 loop reads CASLSEPSSVEAFF. The CDR3 DNA reads TGTGCCAGTCTCTCCGAGCCCTCATCAGTTGAAGCTTTCTTT.

DNA of the CDR3: TGTGCCAGCAGCTCCCTGGGGCTTGGCCAAAACATTCAGTACTTC. Translated, it gives CASSSLGLGQNIQYF. V and J are TRBV6-6 and TRBJ2-4; tentatively, D is TRBD1 (5 bases). The CDR3 is 15 amino acids. Trimming shortened V by 6 bases and J by 5 bases, and 17 bases separated the two germline ends. Germline-derived CDR1 and CDR2 are MNHNY and SVGAGI (reference sequence).

The chain combines TRBV7-9 with TRBJ2-2, with D perhaps given as TRBD1 or TRBD2 (5 bases each). The CDR3 is 15 residues long. Trimming took off 7 bases at V and 4 bases at J, with 16 bases between the two ends. In germline, CDR1 is SEHNR, CDR2 FQNEAQ (reference sequence). The CDR3: CASTLGDPVTGELFF. CDR3 nucleotides: TGTGCCAGCACCCTAGGGGACCCCGTCACCGGGGAGCTGTTTTTT.

This clone came up once. V is TRBV30 and J is TRBJ2-1; TRBD2 might be the D (5 bases). The CDR3 sequence is 14 residues long. Germline CDR1 GTSNPN, CDR2 SVGIG (reference sequence). Deletions cut 4 bases from V and 0 bases from J, with 10 bases between. CDR3 coding DNA: TGTGCCTGGAAAAGCGGAAGCTCCTACAATGAGCAGTTCTTC. It codes for CAWKSGSSYNEQFF.

V is TRBV5-4 and J is TRBJ2-7; TRBD2 matches at 15 bases. This CDR3 has 17 residues. Germline CDR1 and CDR2: SGHNT and YYREEE (reference sequence). V shed 0 bases, J shed 4 bases, and the junction held 5 bases outside the gene matches. The CDR3 is CASSLGGTSGGKYEQYF. CDR3 nucleotides: TGTGCCAGCAGCTTGGGAGGGACTAGCGGGGGGAAGTACGAGCAGTACTTC.

The chain has TRBV11-3 and TRBJ2-7; the match to TRBD1 covers 12 bases. The trim removed 5 bases at V and 6 bases at J, leaving 8 bases unmatched. CDR1 is SGHNT and CDR2 is YENEEA in the germline V gene. The CDR3 contains 15 residues. The CDR3 DNA reads as TGTGCCAGCAGCCCTGGGACAGGGGGCCTTGGCGAGCAGTACTTC. This codes for CASSPGTGGLGEQYF. The full variable domain, in which reference TRBV11-3 and TRBJ2-7 provide the parts outside the CDR3, is EAGVVQSPRYKIIEKKQPVAFWCNPISGHNTLYWYLQNLGQGPELLIRYENEEAVDDSQLPKDRFSAERLKGVDSTLKIQPAELGDSAVYLCASSPGTGGLGEQYFGPGTRLTVT.

Of note for this clone: Mismatch with germline at one junction end may stem from a read error. V usage is TRBV5-4 and J usage is TRBJ2-2, with TRBD2 matching over 8 bases. The CDR3 runs to 16 residues. From germline, CDR1 is SGHNT and CDR2 YYREEE (reference sequence). The chain's CDR3 is CASSQDEREIAGELFF. Written as DNA, the CDR3 is TGCGCCAGCAGCCAAGATGAGCGGGAGATCGCCGGGGAGCTGTTTTTT.

This clone was seen once. The rearrangement uses TRBV29-1 and TRBJ2-7; TRBD1 matches at 7 bases. The CDR3 consists of 13 residues. Germline V CDR1 and CDR2: SQVTM, ANQGSEA. V lost 3 bases and J lost 6; bases outside the gene matches: 8. CDR3 sequence reads: CSVDDRATSEQYF. CDR3 coding DNA: TGCAGCGTTGATGACAGGGCAACCTCCGAGCAGTACTTC.

V usage is TRBV6-5 and J usage is TRBJ1-3, with D perhaps TRBD1 (5 bases). The CDR3 loop spans 15 amino acids. Between the trimmed V and J ends, which lost 6 bases and 2 bases, there was a span of 14 bases. Per the germline V gene, CDR1 is MNHEY and CDR2 is SVGAGI. The CDR3 region is CASSRDQGPGNTIYF. In DNA, the CDR3 is TGTGCCAGCAGCCGAGATCAGGGACCTGGAAACACCATATATTTT.

The DNA of the CDR3 is TGTGCCAGCTCACCACCGATGGGACAGGGACAAGAAGCTTTCTTT. This encodes CASSPPMGQGQEAFF. The V and J genes are TRBV18 and TRBJ1-1; 9 positions match TRBD1. CDR1 is KGHSH and CDR2 is LQKENI in the germline V gene. V gave up 0 bases and J gave up 8 bases; unmatched junction bases: 7. The CDR3 is 15 residues long.

This chain links TRBV19 with TRBJ2-1; 9 bases are a match to TRBD2. CDR1 and CDR2 (germline): LNHDA, SQIVND (reference sequence). The length of the CDR3 is 12 residues. The V segment lost 4 bases and the J segment 10 bases; nucleotides outside the gene matches: 2. Here the CDR3 reads CASSRTSAEQFF. The DNA for the CDR3 is TGTGCCAGTAGTAGGACTAGCGCCGAGCAGTTCTTC.

This CDR3 reads CASSFQGNSGNTIYF. The DNA of the CDR3 is TGTGCCAGCAGCTTTCAGGGCAACTCTGGAAACACCATATATTTT. The rearrangement joins TRBV5-4 to TRBJ1-3; D may be TRBD1 (5 bases). The V end was cut by 2 bases, the J end by 0 bases, with 9 bases between. The germline V gene encodes CDR1 SGHNT and CDR2 YYREEE (reference sequence). The CDR3 runs 15 residues.

The genes are TRBV5-1 and TRBJ2-3; 7 bases agree with TRBD1. In germline, CDR1 is SGHRS, CDR2 YFSETQ. The CDR3 runs to 15 residues. V shed 2 bases, J shed 2 bases, and the junction held 5 bases outside the gene matches. This CDR3 is CASSFSGTVTDTQYF. The CDR3, as DNA: TGCGCCAGCAGCTTCAGTGGGACAGTCACAGATACGCAGTATTTT.

V is TRBV5-5 and J is TRBJ1-1; maybe TRBD1 (5 bases). V dropped 4 bases and J dropped 4 bases, with 17 bases sitting between them. Looked up from germline, CDR1 is SGHKS and CDR2 is YYEKEE (reference sequence). The CDR3 runs 15 residues. CDR3 region: CASSLTATGTTEAFF. In nucleotides, the CDR3 is TGTGCCAGCAGCCTAACCGCAACGGGGACCACTGAAGCTTTCTTT.

The J gene is TRBJ2-7, the V gene TRBV9, with D perhaps assigned TRBD1 or TRBD2 (5 bases each). Trimming stripped 0 bases from V and 0 bases from J, with 10 bases between. Germline V lookup: CDR1 SGDLS, CDR2 YYNGEE. This CDR3 is built from 15 residues. The CDR3 reads CASSVAGTSSYEQYF. For the CDR3, the DNA is TGTGCCAGCAGCGTAGCGGGGACCAGCTCCTACGAGCAGTACTTC. The whole variable domain, remainder taken from reference TRBV9 and TRBJ2-7, is DSGVTQTPKHLITATGQRVTLRCSPRSGDLSVYWYQQSLDQGLQFLIQYYNGEERAKGNILERFSAQQFPDLHSELNLSSLELGDSALYFCASSVAGTSSYEQYFGPGTRLTVT.

The count of this clone is one. This sequence joins TRBV5-1 and TRBJ2-1, with D perhaps TRBD1 or TRBD2 (5 bases each). The CDR3 spans 16 residues. Looked up from germline, CDR1 is SGHRS and CDR2 is YFSETQ. The germline V and J ends were trimmed by 5 bases and 5 bases, with 20 bases remaining between them. The CDR3 nucleotides are TGCGCCAGCAGGCTTGGAACGGGGCATACCCACAATGAGCAGTTCTTC. Encoded protein: CASRLGTGHTHNEQFF.

The chain joins TRBV19 to TRBJ2-7; 7 bases line up with TRBD1. V gave up 5 bases and J gave up 3 bases; unmatched junction bases: 4. Per germline, CDR1 LNHDA and CDR2 SQIVND (reference sequence). There are 13 residues in the CDR3. For the CDR3, the DNA is TGTGCCAGTAGTCTCGGACAGGACTACGAGCAGTACTTC. Its protein product is CASSLGQDYEQYF.

With respect to this clone: Other DNA sequences in the same sample also yield this CDR3. The rearrangement joins TRBV6-4 to TRBJ2-1; D unclear. Germline CDR1 and CDR2: MRHNA and SNTAGT. This CDR3 contains 15 residues. Trimming took off 0 bases at V and 4 bases at J, with 10 bases between the two ends. Here the CDR3 DNA reads TGTGCCAGCAGTGACTCGAAGGATGGTTACAATGAGCAGTTCTTC. Translated: CASSDSKDGYNEQFF.

V is TRBV28 and J is TRBJ1-6; 7 bases are shared with TRBD1. CDR3 size: 15 residues. The germline V gene has CDR1 MDHEN and CDR2 SYDVKM. The V gene end was trimmed by 2 bases and the J gene end by 9 bases; junction bases not matched to a gene: 7. Here the CDR3 reads CASSLEGAQGSPLHF. The CDR3 nucleotides read TGTGCCAGCAGTTTAGAGGGGGCGCAAGGTTCACCCCTCCACTTT.

This chain's CDR3 is CASSNRVRQSRSYEQYF. CDR3 DNA sequence: TGCGCCAGCTCCAACCGAGTGAGACAGAGCCGATCCTACGAGCAGTACTTC. The rearrangement uses TRBV10-2 and TRBJ2-7, with TRBD1 as a possible D gene (5 bases). This CDR3 has 17 amino acids. Trimming shortened V by 8 bases and J by 1 base, and 24 bases separated the two germline ends. CDR1 and CDR2 from the germline V gene are WSHSY and SAAADI.

The genes are TRBV29-1 and TRBJ2-2, with unresolved D. Trimming pared 4 bases from V and 6 bases from J, leaving 6 bases between. Germline V gene lookup returns CDR1 SQVTM and CDR2 ANQGSEA. This CDR3 has 11 residues. The CDR3 nucleotides read TGCAGCGTTGGGATGGCCGGGGAGCTGTTTTTT. It specifies CSVGMAGELFF.

This clone showed up just once. The rearrangement joins TRBV6-5 to TRBJ2-7; 7 nucleotides line up with TRBD1. Germline assignment: CDR1 MNHEY and CDR2 SVGAGI. V dropped 4 bases and J dropped 5; count of bases not matched to a gene: 2. The CDR3 has 12 amino acids. CDR3 nucleotides: TGTGCCAGCAGTTTGACAGGGCACGAGCAGTACTTC. It specifies CASSLTGHEQYF.

V gene TRBV20-1 combines with J gene TRBJ1-1; no clear D. The CDR3 consists of 11 residues. Per the germline V gene, CDR1 is DFQATT and CDR2 is SNEGSKA (reference sequence). V was cut by 1 base and J by 5 bases, with 5 bases left in between. The CDR3 protein is CSARAGTEAFF. For the CDR3, the DNA is TGCAGTGCTAGAGCGGGAACTGAAGCTTTCTTT.

V gene TRBV28 combines with J gene TRBJ2-7; D perhaps matches TRBD1 (7 bases). Trimming removed 4 bases from V and 2 bases from J, with 33 bases in between. This CDR3 region has 21 residues. Germline V gene sequence: CDR1 MDHEN, CDR2 SYDVKM. CDR3 residues: CASSYNSPVTGRRGFAYEQYF. CDR3 bases: TGTGCCAGCAGTTATAATAGCCCCGTGACAGGGAGGCGAGGCTTTGCCTACGAGCAGTACTTC.